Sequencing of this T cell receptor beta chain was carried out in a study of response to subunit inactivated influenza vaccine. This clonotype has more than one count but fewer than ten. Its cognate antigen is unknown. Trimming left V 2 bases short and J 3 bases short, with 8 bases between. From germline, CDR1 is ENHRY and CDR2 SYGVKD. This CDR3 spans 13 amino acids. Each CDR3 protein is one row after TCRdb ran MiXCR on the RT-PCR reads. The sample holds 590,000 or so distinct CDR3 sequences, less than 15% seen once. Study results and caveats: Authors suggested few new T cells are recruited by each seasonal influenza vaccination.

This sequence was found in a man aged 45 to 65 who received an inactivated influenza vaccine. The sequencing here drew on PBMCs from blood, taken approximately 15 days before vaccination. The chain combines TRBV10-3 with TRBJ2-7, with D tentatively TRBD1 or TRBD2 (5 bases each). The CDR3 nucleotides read TGTGCCATCAGTGAGGAGAGGGGCTACGAGCAGTACTTC. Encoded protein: CAISEERGYEQYF.